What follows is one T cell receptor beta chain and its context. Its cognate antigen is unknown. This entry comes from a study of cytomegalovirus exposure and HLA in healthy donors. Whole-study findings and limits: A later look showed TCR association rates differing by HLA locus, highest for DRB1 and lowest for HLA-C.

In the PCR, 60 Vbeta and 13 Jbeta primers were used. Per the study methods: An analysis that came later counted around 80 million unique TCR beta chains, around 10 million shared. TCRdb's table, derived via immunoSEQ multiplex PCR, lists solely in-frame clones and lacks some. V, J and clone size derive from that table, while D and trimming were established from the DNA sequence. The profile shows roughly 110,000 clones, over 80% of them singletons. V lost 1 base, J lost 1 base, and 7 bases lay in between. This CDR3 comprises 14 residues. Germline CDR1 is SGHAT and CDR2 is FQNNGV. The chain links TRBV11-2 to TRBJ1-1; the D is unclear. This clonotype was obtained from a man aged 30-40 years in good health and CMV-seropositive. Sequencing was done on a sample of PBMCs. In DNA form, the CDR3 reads TGTGCCAGCAGCTTAGTGCGAGGGAACACTGAAGCTTTCTTT. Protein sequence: CASSLVRGNTEAFF. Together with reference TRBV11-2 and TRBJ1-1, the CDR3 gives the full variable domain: EAGVAQSPRYKIIEKRQSVAFWCNPISGHATLYWYQQILGQGPKLLIQFQNNGVVDDSQLPKDRFSAERLKGVDSTLKIQPAKLEDSAVYLCASSLVRGNTEAFFGQGTRLTVV.